These 14 T cell receptor beta chains were all obtained from the same sample, sequenced in a study of CD8 T cells in Susac syndrome. With random hexamers, reverse transcription was performed on about 0.5 to 1 ug of RNA. TCRdb processed the immunoSEQ multiplex PCR reads anew with MiXCR; each CDR3 protein has one entry. The sample yields about 190,000 distinct CDR3 sequences, 85% to 95% seen once. Sequenced material: CD4+ T cells from PBMCs. The source is a human donor in good health.

The rearrangement joins TRBV20-1 to TRBJ1-5, with D uncertain. Germline CDR1 and CDR2: DFQATT and SNEGSKA (reference sequence). CDR3 length: 12 residues. Trimming took off 6 bases at V and 4 bases at J, with 10 bases between the two ends. The CDR3 spells CSAHGRNQPQHF. For the CDR3, the DNA is TGCAGTGCCCACGGGCGTAATCAGCCCCAGCATTTT.

The chain combines TRBV6-5 with TRBJ1-5; a possible D gene is TRBD1 (5 bases). This CDR3 has 15 amino acids. Deletions cut 5 bases from V and 3 bases from J, with 14 bases between. Germline-derived CDR1 and CDR2 are MNHEY and SVGAGI. The CDR3 spells CASSTRAGYNQPQHF. The DNA for the CDR3 is TGTGCCAGCAGTACACGGGCAGGGTACAATCAGCCCCAGCATTTT.

The rearrangement uses TRBV15 and TRBJ2-7, with 9 positions matching TRBD1. V was clipped by 0 bases and J by 7 bases; unmatched bases: 7. The CDR3 sequence is 15 residues long. From germline, CDR1 is LNHNV and CDR2 YYDKDF (reference sequence). The CDR3 coding sequence is TGTGCCACCAGCAGAGATCTACAGGGGGCTGGAGAGCAGTACGTC. Translating gives CATSRDLQGAGEQYV.

The genes are TRBV29-1 and TRBJ1-1; 10 bases are a match to TRBD1. The CDR3 sequence is 13 residues long. In germline, CDR1 is SQVTM, CDR2 ANQGSEA. The V and J ends lost 7 bases and 6 bases, in that order; junction bases with no gene match: 8. The CDR3 here is CSGGQGLGAEAFF. The DNA of the CDR3 is TGCAGCGGGGGACAGGGGTTAGGTGCTGAAGCTTTCTTT.

The chain is built from TRBV9 and TRBJ1-1, with D perhaps TRBD1 (6 bases). Trimming removed 2 bases from V and 0 bases from J, with 8 bases in between. There are 14 residues in the CDR3. Per germline, CDR1 SGDLS and CDR2 YYNGEE. The CDR3: CASSVTGMNTEAFF. CDR3 nucleotides: TGTGCCAGCAGCGTGACAGGTATGAACACTGAAGCTTTCTTT. The full variable domain, rest sourced from reference TRBV9 and TRBJ1-1, is DSGVTQTPKHLITATGQRVTLRCSPRSGDLSVYWYQQSLDQGLQFLIQYYNGEERAKGNILERFSAQQFPDLHSELNLSSLELGDSALYFCASSVTGMNTEAFFGQGTRLTVV.

V is TRBV9 and J is TRBJ1-2; D is undetermined. Trimming pared 6 bases from V and 5 bases from J, leaving 11 bases between. The V gene's germline CDR1 is SGDLS and CDR2 YYNGEE. This CDR3 has 12 amino acids. The DNA of the CDR3 is TGTGCCAGCACCCGGACGGATTATGGCTACACCTTC. Translated, it gives CASTRTDYGYTF.

The gene calls are TRBV2 and TRBJ2-6; D unclear. The V and J ends lost 6 bases and 5 bases respectively, with 14 bases between them. This CDR3 region has 15 residues. The V gene's germline CDR1 is SNHLY and CDR2 FYNNEI. In DNA, the CDR3 is TGTGCCAGCAGGGTGACCGCACTGCGGGCCAACGTCCTGACTTTC. Encoded protein: CASRVTALRANVLTF.

V and J are TRBV11-2 and TRBJ2-2, with 7 nucleotides matching TRBD1. The ends lost 4 bases at V and 3 bases at J; junction bases unmatched: 5. This CDR3 spans 15 amino acids. Germline V gene sequence: CDR1 SGHAT, CDR2 FQNNGV. In DNA, the CDR3 is TGTGCCAGCAGCTCGGGACAGACTTACACCGGGGAGCTGTTTTTT. This sequence encodes CASSSGQTYTGELFF.

The chain recombines TRBV2 with TRBJ1-3; D not resolved. V gave up 7 bases and J gave up 0 bases, with 16 bases separating them. This CDR3 region has 16 residues. CDR1 is SNHLY and CDR2 is FYNNEI in the germline V gene. The CDR3 DNA reads TGTGCCAGCAAGGTCGGCGGCTCAACCTCTGGAAACACCATATATTTT. The encoded protein is CASKVGGSTSGNTIYF.

The chain recombines TRBV24-1 with TRBJ2-3; TRBD2 might be the D (6 bases). Germline V gene data show CDR1 as KGHDR and CDR2 as SFDVKD. V was cut by 4 bases and J by 9 bases, with 16 bases left in between. This CDR3 is built from 14 residues. CDR3 sequence reads: CATSEPRGSGTQYF. For the CDR3, the DNA is TGTGCCACCAGTGAGCCCCGGGGGTCGGGGACGCAGTATTTT.

The rearrangement links TRBV7-2 to TRBJ1-2; D might be TRBD1 (5 bases). Trimming removed 3 bases at V and 1 base at J, with 15 bases between. CDR1 is SGHTA, CDR2 FQGNSA, per germline. The CDR3 runs 16 residues. The CDR3 DNA reads TGTGCCAGCAGCTTTGCTACAGGCCAAGTTAACTATGGCTACACCTTC. This codes for CASSFATGQVNYGYTF.

V gene TRBV27 combines with J gene TRBJ1-2; TRBD1 might be the D (5 bases). Germline CDR1 and CDR2: MNHEY and SMNVEV (reference sequence). CDR3 length: 11 amino acids. Between the trimmed V and J ends, which lost 5 bases and 8 bases, there was a span of 9 bases. This CDR3 reads CASSPGRGYTF. The CDR3 nucleotides are TGTGCCAGCAGTCCGGGGCGCGGCTACACCTTC.

This clonotype has just one count. This chain uses TRBV29-1 with TRBJ1-2; D gene uncertain. The V and J ends lost 8 bases and 3 bases respectively, with 22 bases between them. CDR1 and CDR2 from the germline V gene are SQVTM and ANQGSEA. This CDR3 comprises 15 residues. The CDR3 DNA reads as TGCAGCACCCTCCCCCACGGGGATAGGGACTATGGCTACACCTTC. As protein: CSTLPHGDRDYGYTF.

This CDR3 is CASRALGQGDTEAFF. Written as DNA, the CDR3 is TGTGCCAGCAGGGCCCTGGGACAGGGGGACACTGAAGCTTTCTTT. This chain uses TRBV27 with TRBJ1-1; 11 nucleotides line up with TRBD1. Germline-derived CDR1 and CDR2 are MNHEY and SMNVEV (reference sequence). After removal of 6 bases from V and 3 bases from J, the junction contained 6 bases not matched to a gene. CDR3 length: 15 amino acids.